The clone carrying this TCR beta chain was counted a single time. This entry belongs to a study of cytomegalovirus exposure and HLA in healthy donors. After removal of 8 bases from V and 6 bases from J, the junction contained 12 bases not matched to a gene. The V gene's germline CDR1 is SNHLY and CDR2 FYNNEI. The CDR3 extends over 15 amino acids. Vbeta (60) and Jbeta (13) primers were used in the PCR. Profiled with immunoSEQ multiplex PCR; TCRdb holds only in-frame clones, not every one. Here the sample spans some 150,000 clones, 70% to 85% being singletons. The rearrangement uses TRBV2 and TRBJ2-1, with TRBD1 matching 8 bases. This receptor was identified in a man aged 35 to 55 in good health and CMV-seronegative. Sample: PBMCs. The CDR3 region is CASGAGRTGINEQFF. The CDR3 DNA reads TGTGCCAGCGGCGCGGGGAGGACAGGGATCAATGAGCAGTTCTTC.